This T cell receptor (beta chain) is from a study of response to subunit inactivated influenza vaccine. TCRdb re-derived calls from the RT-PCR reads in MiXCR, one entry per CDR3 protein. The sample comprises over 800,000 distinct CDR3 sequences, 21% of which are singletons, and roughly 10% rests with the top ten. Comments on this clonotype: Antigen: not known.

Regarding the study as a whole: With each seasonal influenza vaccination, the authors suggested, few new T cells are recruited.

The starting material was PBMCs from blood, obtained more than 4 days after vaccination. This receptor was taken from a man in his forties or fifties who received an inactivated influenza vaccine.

The CDR3 region is CASSLAVAGTYNEQFF. Written as DNA, the CDR3 is TGCGCCAGCAGCTTGGCGGTAGCGGGGACATACAATGAGCAGTTCTTC. The chain recombines TRBV5-1 with TRBJ2-1, with 8 bases that match TRBD2. J lost 4 bases, V lost 0 bases, and 6 bases had no gene match. CDR3 length: 16 amino acids. Germline V gene data show CDR1 as SGHRS and CDR2 as YFSETQ.